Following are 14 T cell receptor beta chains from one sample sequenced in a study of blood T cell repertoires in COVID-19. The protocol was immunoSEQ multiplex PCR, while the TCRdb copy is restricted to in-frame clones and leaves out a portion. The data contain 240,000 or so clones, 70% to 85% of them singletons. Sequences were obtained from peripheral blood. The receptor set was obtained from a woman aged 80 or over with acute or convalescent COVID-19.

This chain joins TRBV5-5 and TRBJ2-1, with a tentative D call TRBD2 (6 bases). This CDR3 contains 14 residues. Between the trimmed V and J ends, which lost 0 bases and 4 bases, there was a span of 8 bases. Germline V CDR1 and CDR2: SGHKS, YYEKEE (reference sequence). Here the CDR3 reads CASSLVEGYNEQFF. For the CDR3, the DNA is TGTGCCAGCAGCTTGGTGGAGGGATACAATGAGCAGTTCTTC. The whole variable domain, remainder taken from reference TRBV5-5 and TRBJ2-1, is DAGVTQSPTHLIKTRGQQVTLRCSPISGHKSVSWYQQVLGQGPQFIFQYYEKEERGRGNFPDRFSARQFPNYSSELNVNALLLGDSALYLCASSLVEGYNEQFFGPGTRLTVL.

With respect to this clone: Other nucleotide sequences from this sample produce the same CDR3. In nucleotides, the CDR3 is TGTGCCAGCAGTTTACGGGGTGGAAACACCATATATTTT. Its protein product is CASSLRGGNTIYF. The chain couples TRBV12-3 or TRBV12-4 to TRBJ1-3; D is unresolved. The length of the CDR3 is 13 residues. V dropped 2 bases and J dropped 3 bases, with 5 bases sitting between them.

CDR3 bases: TGTGCCAGCAGCCTAGGGACAGGGAGGAGCTCACCCCTCCACTTT. Its protein is CASSLGTGRSSPLHF. This sequence joins TRBV7-9 and TRBJ1-6; 9 bases align to TRBD1. This CDR3 is built from 15 residues. V lost 5 bases and J lost 10; bases outside the gene matches: 9. Germline V CDR1 and CDR2: SEHNR, FQNEAQ (reference sequence). Looking up the rest from reference TRBV7-9 and TRBJ1-6 gives the full variable domain: DTGVSQNPRHKITKRGQNVTFRCDPISEHNRLYWYRQTLGQGPEFLTYFQNEAQLEKSRLLSDRFSAERPKGSFSTLEIQRTEQGDSAMYLCASSLGTGRSSPLHFGNGTRLTVT.

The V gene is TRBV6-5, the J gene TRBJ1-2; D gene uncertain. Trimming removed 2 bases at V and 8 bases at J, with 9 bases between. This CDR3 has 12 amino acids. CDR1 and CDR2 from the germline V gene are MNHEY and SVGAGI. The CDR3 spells CASSYKGRGYTF. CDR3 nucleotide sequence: TGTGCCAGCAGTTACAAAGGGAGGGGCTACACCTTC.

The chain's CDR3 is CASSESGGGGNTIYF. The CDR3 DNA reads as TGTGCCAGCAGTGAATCTGGGGGAGGAGGAAACACCATATATTTT. V gene TRBV25-1 combines with J gene TRBJ1-3; perhaps TRBD1 as D (5 bases). Germline CDR1 is MGHDK and CDR2 is SYGVNS. The CDR3 is made up of 15 amino acids. V was cut by 1 base and J by 4 bases, with 11 bases left in between.

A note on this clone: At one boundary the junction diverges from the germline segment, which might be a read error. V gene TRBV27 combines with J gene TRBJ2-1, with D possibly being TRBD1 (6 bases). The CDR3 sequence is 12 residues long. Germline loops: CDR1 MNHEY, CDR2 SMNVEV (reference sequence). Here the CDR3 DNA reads TGTGCCAGCAGTTTTTTAAACAGGGATACGATCTTC. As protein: CASSFLNRDTIF.

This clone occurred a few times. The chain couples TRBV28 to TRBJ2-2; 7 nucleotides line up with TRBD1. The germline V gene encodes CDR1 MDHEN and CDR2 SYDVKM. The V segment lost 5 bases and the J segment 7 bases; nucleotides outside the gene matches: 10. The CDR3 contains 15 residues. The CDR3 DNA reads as TGTGCCAGCAGTCCATCACAGGGGTTTCTCGGGGAGCTGTTTTTT. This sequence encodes CASSPSQGFLGELFF.

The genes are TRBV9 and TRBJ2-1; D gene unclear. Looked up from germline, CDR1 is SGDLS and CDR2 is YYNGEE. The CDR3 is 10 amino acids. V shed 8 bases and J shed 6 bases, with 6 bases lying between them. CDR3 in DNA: TGTGCCAGTGGCCCCAATGAGCAGTTCTTC. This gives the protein CASGPNEQFF. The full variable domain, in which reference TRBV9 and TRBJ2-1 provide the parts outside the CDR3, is DSGVTQTPKHLITATGQRVTLRCSPRSGDLSVYWYQQSLDQGLQFLIQYYNGEERAKGNILERFSAQQFPDLHSELNLSSLELGDSALYFCASGPNEQFFGPGTRLTVL.

In nucleotides, the CDR3 is TGCGCCAGCAGCTTGGCCACAGGAAGATATGGCTACACCTTC. It is translated as CASSLATGRYGYTF. V is TRBV5-1 and J is TRBJ1-2, with TRBD1 as a possible D gene (5 bases). The CDR3 runs to 14 residues. The V and J ends lost 0 bases and 5 bases respectively, with 11 bases between them. In germline, CDR1 is SGHRS, CDR2 YFSETQ.

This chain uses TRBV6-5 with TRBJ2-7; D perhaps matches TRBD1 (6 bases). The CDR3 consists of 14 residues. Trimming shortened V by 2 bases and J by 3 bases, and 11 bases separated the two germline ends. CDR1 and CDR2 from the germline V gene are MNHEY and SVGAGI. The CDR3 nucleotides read TGTGCCAGCAGTTACACTTTACAGGGCTACGAGCAGTACTTC. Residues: CASSYTLQGYEQYF.

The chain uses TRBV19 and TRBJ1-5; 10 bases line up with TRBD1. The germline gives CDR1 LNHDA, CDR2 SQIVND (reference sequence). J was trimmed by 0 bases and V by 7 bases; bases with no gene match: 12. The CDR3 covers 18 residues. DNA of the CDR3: TGTGCCAGTACCCCGGGACAGGGGTTCAGGGGTAGCAATCAGCCCCAGCATTTT. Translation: CASTPGQGFRGSNQPQHF.

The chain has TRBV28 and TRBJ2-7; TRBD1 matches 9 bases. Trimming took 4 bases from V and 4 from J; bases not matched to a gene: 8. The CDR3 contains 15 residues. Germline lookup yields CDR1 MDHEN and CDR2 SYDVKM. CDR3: CASSSAGTGHYEQYF. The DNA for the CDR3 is TGTGCCAGCAGTTCCGCCGGGACAGGGCATTACGAGCAGTACTTC.

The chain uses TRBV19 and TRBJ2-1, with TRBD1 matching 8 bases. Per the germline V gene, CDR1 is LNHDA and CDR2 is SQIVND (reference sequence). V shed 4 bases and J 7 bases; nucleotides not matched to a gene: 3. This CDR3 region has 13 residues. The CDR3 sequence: CASSTHRGNEQFF. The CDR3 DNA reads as TGTGCCAGTAGTACTCACAGGGGGAATGAGCAGTTCTTC.

CDR3 in amino acids: CASTQGALRDQPQHF. DNA for the CDR3: TGTGCCAGTACCCAAGGGGCCCTTCGCGATCAGCCCCAGCATTTT. J is TRBJ1-5 and V is TRBV19, with a possible D match to TRBD1 (5 bases). V was cut by 7 bases and J by 5 bases, with 18 bases left in between. The CDR3 loop spans 15 amino acids. The germline V gene encodes CDR1 LNHDA and CDR2 SQIVND (reference sequence).